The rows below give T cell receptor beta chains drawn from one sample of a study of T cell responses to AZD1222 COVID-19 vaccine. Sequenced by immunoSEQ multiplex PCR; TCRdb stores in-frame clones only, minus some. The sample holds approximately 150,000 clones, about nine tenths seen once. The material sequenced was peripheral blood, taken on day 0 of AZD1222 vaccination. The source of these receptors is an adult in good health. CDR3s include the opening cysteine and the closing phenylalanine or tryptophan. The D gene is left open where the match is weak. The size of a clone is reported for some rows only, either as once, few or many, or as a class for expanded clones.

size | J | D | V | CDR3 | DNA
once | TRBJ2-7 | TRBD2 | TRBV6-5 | CASSYSGTSSYEQYF | TGTGCCAGCAGTTACTCGGGGACTAGCTCCTACGAGCAGTACTTC
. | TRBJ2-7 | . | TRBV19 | CASSKGRLTSSYEQYF | TGTGCCAGTAGTAAAGGGAGACTGACGAGCTCCTACGAGCAGTACTTC
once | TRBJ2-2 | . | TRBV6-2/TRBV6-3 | CASSGLGYTRELFF | TGTGCCAGCAGCGGACTTGGCTACACCCGGGAGCTGTTTTTT
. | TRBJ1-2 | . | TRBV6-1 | CASSDFASRYGYTF | TGTGCCAGCAGTGATTTCGCCAGTCGCTATGGCTACACCTTC
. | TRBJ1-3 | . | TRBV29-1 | CSAPRQDGNTIYF | TGCAGCGCCCCAAGACAGGATGGAAACACCATATATTTT
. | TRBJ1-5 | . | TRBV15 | CATSRDFDQPQHF | TGTGCCACCAGCAGAGATTTTGACCAGCCCCAGCATTTT
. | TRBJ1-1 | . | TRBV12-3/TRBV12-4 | CASRIGAGAFF | TGTGCCAGCAGGATAGGGGCGGGGGCTTTCTTT
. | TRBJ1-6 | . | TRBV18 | CASSPGNGNSPLHF | TGTGCCAGCTCACCAGGGAATGGTAATTCACCCCTCCACTTT
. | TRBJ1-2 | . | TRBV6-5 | CASSQGMGGYTF | TGTGCCAGCAGTCAGGGGATGGGTGGCTACACCTTC
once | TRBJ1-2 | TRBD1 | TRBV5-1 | CASSGGTGSGYTF | TGCGCCAGCAGCGGTGGGACAGGGTCCGGCTACACCTTC
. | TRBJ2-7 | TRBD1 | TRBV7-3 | CASSSRQGGEQYF | TGTGCCAGCAGCTCAAGACAGGGGGGCGAGCAGTACTTC
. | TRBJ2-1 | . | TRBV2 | CASRKTVFGEQFF | TGTGCCAGCAGGAAGACAGTTTTCGGTGAGCAGTTCTTC
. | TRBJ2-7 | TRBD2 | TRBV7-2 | CASSLLGLAGGRYEQYF | TGTGCCAGCAGCTTATTAGGGCTAGCGGGGGGGCGGTACGAGCAGTACTTC
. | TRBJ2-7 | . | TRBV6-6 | CASSRDGPYEQYF | TGTGCCAGCAGCCGGGACGGTCCCTACGAGCAGTACTTC
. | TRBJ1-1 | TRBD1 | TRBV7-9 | CASSPDRVNTEAFF | TGTGCCAGCAGCCCGGACAGGGTGAACACTGAAGCTTTCTTT
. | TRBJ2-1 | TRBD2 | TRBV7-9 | CASSSERGRHNEQFF | TGTGCCAGCAGCTCCGAGCGGGGGCGACACAATGAGCAGTTCTTC
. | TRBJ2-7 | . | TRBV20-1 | CSASGGYEQYF | TGCAGTGCTTCTGGGGGGTACGAGCAGTACTTC
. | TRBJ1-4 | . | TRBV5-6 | CASSLLVGDGEKLFF | TGTGCCAGCAGCCTGCTGGTGGGAGATGGGGAAAAACTGTTTTTT
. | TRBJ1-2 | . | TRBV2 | CASRGGVGYGYTF | TGTGCCAGCAGGGGCGGTGTAGGCTATGGCTACACCTTC
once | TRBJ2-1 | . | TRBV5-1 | CASSPESDNEQFF | TGCGCCAGCAGCCCGGAGTCCGACAACGAGCAGTTCTTC
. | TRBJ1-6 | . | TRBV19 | CASTPPGYRSGNSPLHF | TGTGCCAGCACGCCCCCGGGGTATCGTTCTGGGAATTCACCCCTCCACTTT
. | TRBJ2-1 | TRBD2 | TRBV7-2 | CASSLVGTRPSNEQFF | TGTGCCAGCAGCTTAGTGGGGACTAGGCCGTCAAATGAGCAGTTCTTC
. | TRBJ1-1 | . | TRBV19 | CASSTWGRVALSNTEAFF | TGTGCCAGTAGTACCTGGGGCAGGGTCGCCCTTTCAAACACTGAAGCTTTCTTT
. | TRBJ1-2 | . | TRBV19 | CASSIPRNYGYTF | TGTGCCAGTAGTATCCCCAGGAACTATGGCTACACCTTC
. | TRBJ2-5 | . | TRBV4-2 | CASSQDKASETQYF | TGTGCCAGCAGCCAAGATAAAGCATCCGAGACCCAGTACTTC
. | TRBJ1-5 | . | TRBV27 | CASSLLSGAWRDQPQHF | TGTGCCAGCAGTTTATTATCCGGGGCTTGGCGGGATCAGCCCCAGCATTTT
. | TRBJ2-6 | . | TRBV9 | CASSRAAQVLTF | TGTGCCAGCAGCAGGGCAGCCCAAGTCCTGACTTTC
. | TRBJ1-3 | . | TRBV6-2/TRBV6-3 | CASSSGFSGNTIYF | TGTGCCAGCAGTTCCGGTTTCTCTGGAAACACCATATATTTT
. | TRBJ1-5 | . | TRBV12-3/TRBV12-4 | CASSSGGPQHF | TGTGCCAGCAGTTCGGGGGGGCCCCAGCATTTT
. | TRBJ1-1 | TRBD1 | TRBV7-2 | CASSLMRPGTGRGTEAFF | TGTGCCAGCAGCTTAATGCGGCCTGGGACAGGCAGGGGCACTGAAGCTTTCTTT
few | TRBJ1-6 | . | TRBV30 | CAWTGSNSPLHF | TGTGCCTGGACCGGAAGCAATTCACCCCTCCACTTT